This T cell receptor beta chain was sequenced for a study of blood T cells in healthy people across ages (dated by TCRdb to the mid-2010s). Regarding the complete study: In model experiments, roughly one uniquely barcoded TCR beta cDNA molecule per two T cells was captured by template switching. To track age-related changes in TCR beta repertoire diversity, the study relied on deep sequencing normalized with unique cDNA molecular identifiers. The donors were split into four age groups: young (average around 15 years), middle-aged (over 35), aged (approximately 60) and long-lived (roughly 88). Donors of different ages were randomly distributed across sequencing lanes to avoid experimental bias. Using the same blood draw, the study looked at two additional independent replicas of 1 million unique cDNA reads for two donors, one aged 18 to 30 and the other aged 80 or older. The study at large found these results: Bulk unsorted PBMC profiling prevented conclusive comparison of naive and antigen-experienced compartments. The CMV infection status of donors was not known, potentially confounding age-related changes in expanded clonotypes. Compared with the aged group, the long-lived group had more naive CD4+ T cells, fewer expanded clones and increased TCR diversity, a pattern suggesting age selection. As age increased, observed TCR beta diversity per million T cells dropped in a roughly linear way, and a significant reduction was already evident by age around 41. Observed TCR beta diversity correlated strongly with the percentage of naive T cells measured by flow cytometry. Estimates of total diversity based on one million sequenced T cells were regarded as lower bounds and as underestimates.

The CDR3 goes from the cysteine to the phenylalanine over 13 residues. Just the 39-base CDR3 DNA is kept, in frame starting at base 1. The germline V gene provides CDR1 SGHTA and CDR2 FQGTGA. V is reduced by 2 bases and J by 11 bases, leaving a spacing of 15 bases between them. Donors were around 37 systemically healthy Caucasian individuals from Russia aged about 6 to 100 years. Each donor gave around 9.8 milliliters of peripheral blood, collected into EDTA-treated Vacutainer tubes. Ficoll-Paque density-gradient centrifugation was used to isolate PBMCs, with at least 7 million per sample. Total RNA, at least 5 micrograms per sample, was extracted from PBMCs with Trizol reagent. For every donor, an aliquot of PBMCs went through flow cytometry to measure the percentages of naive CD45RAhigh/CD27high T cells. Concerning this clonotype itself: No cognate antigen has been identified for it. Base qualities are not at hand, and no much larger clone is one base apart.

Library generation was performed with 5' RACE. The sequencing machine was an Illumina HiSeq 2500. The second PCR ran for roughly 7 to 11 cycles and used a J-beta primer mix along with a sample-barcoded 5' primer. A template-switch 5' adaptor carrying 12 random nucleotides introduced a unique molecular identifier onto each TCR beta cDNA molecule. Each sample yielded at least 3 million CDR3-containing paired-end reads. All of the RNA was converted into first-strand cDNA using the Mint cDNA synthesis kit, with a TRBC-specific oligonucleotide serving as the primer. Following uracil-DNA glycosylase treatment, all cDNA underwent a first 18-cycle PCR with the universal primers M1SS and BC2_uni_R. In the paper's pipeline: For normalization, 1 million high-quality reads, each with a distinct molecular identifier, were randomly selected from each sample. Reads sharing molecular identifiers were discarded rather than binned into consensus sequences. MiTCR, with a Q25 quality threshold and the strictest error-elimination algorithm, was used for CDR3 identification, clonotype clustering and error correction. Lower-bound total TCR beta diversity was estimated with a nonparametric unseen species model using Euler transformation. TCRdb reprocessing: public reads trimmed at Q25 with fastp, clones called with MiXCR, in-frame beta chains kept. Entries are consolidated by CDR3 protein sequence, retaining the most common genes and DNA. TCRdb's processing, not the authors', yielded these V and J calls. For this sample the table gives about 1,500,000 distinct CDR3 sequences, of which 28% were detected only once. In total, the top ten clones hold roughly 8% of the sample.

The rearrangement joined TRBV7-3 to TRBJ2-5; the D gene remains uncertain. The TCR originated in a woman in her twenties or thirties in good health. The sequenced sample consisted of blood. CDR3 loop: CASSLGPKVEQYF. The DNA sequence is as follows: TGTGCCAGCAGCTTAGGCCCAAAGGTAGAGCAGTACTTC. Reference TRBV7-3 and TRBJ2-5 proteins supply the regions before and after the CDR3; the full variable domain is: GAGVSQTPSNKVTEKGKYVELRCDPISGHTALYWYRQSLGQGPEFLIYFQGTGAADDSGLPNDRFFAVRPEGSVSTLKIQRTERGDSAVYLCASSLGPKVEQYFGPGTRLLVL.